These 29 T cell receptor beta chains were sequenced from one sample in a study of OX40 agonist ivuxolimab in advanced cancers. The method behind the library was the immunoSEQ multiplex PCR assay. In TCRdb, the immuneACCESS table is reduced to in-frame sequences with V and J assigned. These tables do not hold every clone; where another copy was compared, an unresolved V gene accounts for under half, and the others remain unexplained. In all, the sample holds 65,000 to 85,000 clones, and around 85% of those were seen once. The ten largest clones represent around 1.8% of the sample. Specimen: CD4+ or CD8+ T cells sorted from blood, collected in a trial of the OX40 agonist ivuxolimab. These TCRs come from an adult with an advanced solid tumor such as melanoma, head and neck, liver or kidney cancer.

The V gene is TRBV6-5, the J gene TRBJ2-3; D gene ambiguous. This CDR3 is 13 amino acids long. The V and J ends lost 5 bases and 5 bases respectively, with 11 bases between them. Germline CDR1 MNHEY, CDR2 SVGAGI. In DNA, the CDR3 is TGTGCCAGCAGTATCCGAATGGGAGATACGCAGTATTTT. It translates to CASSIRMGDTQYF.

The V and J genes are TRBV7-2 and TRBJ2-2, with 11 bases lining up with TRBD2. There are 19 residues in the CDR3. Per the germline V gene, CDR1 is SGHTA and CDR2 is FQGNSA. V lost 4 bases to trimming and J lost 2 bases; unmatched junction nucleotides: 12. CDR3 nucleotide sequence: TGTGCCAGCAGCTCCCGAGTCACTAGCGGGGGATTTAACACCGGGGAGCTGTTTTTT. Encoded protein: CASSSRVTSGGFNTGELFF.

There are many counts of this clone. This chain uses TRBV19 with TRBJ1-6; D remains unclear. This CDR3 is 13 amino acids long. The V and J ends lost 5 bases and 7 bases respectively, with 9 bases between them. Germline CDR1 reads LNHDA; CDR2 reads SQIVND (reference sequence). CDR3 nucleotide sequence: TGTGCCAGTAGTCCAGAATGGAATTCACCCCTCCACTTT. Its translation is CASSPEWNSPLHF.

This clone was picked up one time. The V call is TRBV6-5, the J call TRBJ1-1; D ambiguous. Trimming left V 2 bases short and J 4 bases short, with 2 bases between. Germline V gene sequence: CDR1 MNHEY, CDR2 SVGAGI. The CDR3 runs to 11 residues. The CDR3 DNA follows: TGTGCCAGCAGTTACGGCACTGAAGCTTTCTTT. It is translated as CASSYGTEAFF.

The gene calls are TRBV11-3 and TRBJ2-6, with 10 bases lining up with TRBD1. Losses at the gene ends were 1 base for V and 0 bases for J; bases not matched to a gene: 3. Germline CDR1 and CDR2: SGHNT and YENEEA. The CDR3 consists of 18 residues. The CDR3 DNA sequence: TGTGCCAGCAGCTTAGCTTGGACAGGGGGCTCTGGGGCCAACGTCCTGACTTTC. Amino acids: CASSLAWTGGSGANVLTF.

This sequence joins TRBV28 and TRBJ1-5, with TRBD1 matching 10 bases. Per germline, CDR1 MDHEN and CDR2 SYDVKM. The CDR3 loop spans 14 amino acids. V was clipped by 6 bases and J by 7 bases; unmatched bases: 6. CDR3 sequence reads: CASRETGGDQPQHF. The CDR3 DNA reads as TGTGCCAGCAGGGAGACAGGGGGCGACCAGCCCCAGCATTTT.

The table lists this clone with a count of one. The V and J genes are TRBV11-2 and TRBJ1-4; TRBD1 agrees at 11 bases. With 5 bases clipped from V and 7 bases from J, the junction kept 12 bases outside the gene matches. CDR3 length: 17 residues. CDR1 SGHAT and CDR2 FQNNGV come from the germline V gene. In nucleotides, the CDR3 is TGTGCCAGCAGCGCCTCCTTCTACGGGACAGGGGGTGAAAAACTGTTTTTT. It yields the protein CASSASFYGTGGEKLFF.

The J gene is TRBJ2-2, the V gene TRBV29-1; 8 nucleotides agree with TRBD2. V was pared by 4 bases and J by 5 bases, with 9 bases of the junction left unmatched. The germline gives CDR1 SQVTM, CDR2 ANQGSEA. The CDR3 spans 15 residues. The CDR3 is CSVAQRERGTGELFF. CDR3 sequence (DNA): TGCAGCGTTGCCCAGCGGGAGAGGGGAACCGGGGAGCTGTTTTTT.

This CDR3 reads CASSFWSSGSPDEQFF. The CDR3 DNA reads TGTGCCAGCAGTTTTTGGTCTAGCGGGAGTCCGGATGAGCAGTTCTTC. V and J are TRBV28 and TRBJ2-1; the match to TRBD2 covers 10 bases. The CDR3 contains 16 residues. CDR1 is MDHEN and CDR2 is SYDVKM in the germline V gene. Trimming removed 3 bases from V and 8 bases from J; junction bases left unmatched: 10.

The chain is built from TRBV2 and TRBJ2-7; D possibly corresponds to TRBD2 (5 bases). The germline CDR1 and CDR2 sequences are SNHLY and FYNNEI. The CDR3 sequence is 15 residues long. V was trimmed by 1 base and J by 0 bases, leaving 10 bases between them. The CDR3 is CASSEEGGGSYEQYF. The CDR3 DNA sequence: TGTGCCAGCAGTGAAGAGGGTGGAGGCTCCTACGAGCAGTACTTC.

The V call is TRBV2, the J call TRBJ1-4; 8 nucleotides align to TRBD1. V dropped 4 bases and J dropped 10; count of bases not matched to a gene: 8. The CDR3 spans 14 residues. Per germline, CDR1 SNHLY and CDR2 FYNNEI. CDR3 in DNA: TGTGCCAGCAGTGGGTTGACAGGGGTGGGAAAACTGTTTTTT. The encoded protein is CASSGLTGVGKLFF. Together with reference TRBV2 and TRBJ1-4, the CDR3 gives the full variable domain: EPEVTQTPSHQVTQMGQEVILRCVPISNHLYFYWYRQILGQKVEFLVSFYNNEISEKSEIFDDQFSVERPDGSNFTLKIRSTKLEDSAMYFCASSGLTGVGKLFFGSGTQLSVL.

V usage is TRBV7-2 and J usage is TRBJ1-2; 7 nucleotides line up with TRBD1. The germline CDR1 and CDR2 sequences are SGHTA and FQGNSA. V dropped 5 bases and J dropped 4; count of bases not matched to a gene: 10. The CDR3 covers 15 residues. DNA for the CDR3: TGTGCCAGCAGCCTCGATTGGACAGGTTTCTATGGCTACACCTTC. Translating gives CASSLDWTGFYGYTF. Based on the CDR3 plus reference TRBV7-2 and TRBJ1-2, the full variable domain is GAGVSQSPSNKVTEKGKDVELRCDPISGHTALYWYRQSLGQGLEFLIYFQGNSAPDKSGLPSDRFSAERTGGSVSTLTIQRTQQEDSAVYLCASSLDWTGFYGYTFGSGTRLTVV.

The rearrangement uses TRBV13 and TRBJ2-5, with D possibly matching TRBD2 (7 bases). This CDR3 comprises 13 residues. Germline CDR1 and CDR2: PRHDT and FYEKMQ (reference sequence). The V and J ends lost 5 bases and 5 bases respectively, with 12 bases between them. CDR3 bases: TGTGCCAGCAGCCGTGGGGGGGGCGAGACCCAGTACTTC. Protein: CASSRGGGETQYF.

This clone is a singleton in its sample. The chain joins TRBV4-2 to TRBJ2-5; D not resolved. The germline gives CDR1 LGHNA, CDR2 YNFKEQ. V was clipped by 1 base and J by 2 bases, with 5 bases between them. There are 13 residues in the CDR3. The CDR3 bases are TGTGCCAGCAGCCAAGCCAAACAAGAGACCCAGTACTTC. It translates to CASSQAKQETQYF.

The chain links TRBV18 to TRBJ2-1; 9 bases fit TRBD2. CDR1 and CDR2 (germline): KGHSH, LQKENI. The CDR3 runs 14 residues. J gave up 8 bases and V 2 bases, and 4 bases lay outside the gene matches. The CDR3, as DNA: TGTGCCAGCTCACCAAGCCCTAGCGGGGATGAGCAGTTCTTC. This sequence encodes CASSPSPSGDEQFF.

V gene TRBV6-5 combines with J gene TRBJ1-6; 7 positions agree with TRBD1. Trimming removed 5 bases from V and 9 bases from J; junction bases left unmatched: 10. CDR1 is MNHEY and CDR2 is SVGAGI in the germline V gene. The CDR3 loop spans 15 amino acids. This CDR3 reads CASSRGQEGGSPLHF. For the CDR3, the DNA is TGTGCCAGCAGTCGCGGACAGGAGGGAGGTTCACCCCTCCACTTT.

CDR3 residues: CASSKAARYGYTF. CDR3 coding DNA: TGTGCCAGCAGTAAGGCGGCGAGATATGGCTACACCTTC. This chain links TRBV27 with TRBJ1-2; unclear D gene. There are 13 residues in the CDR3. Germline V gives CDR1 MNHEY, CDR2 SMNVEV (reference sequence). With 5 bases removed from V and 5 bases from J, the gap between germline ends came to 12 bases.

The chain combines TRBV29-1 with TRBJ1-1; D gene uncertain. The germline V and J ends were trimmed by 7 bases and 3 bases, with 12 bases remaining between them. The V gene's germline CDR1 is SQVTM and CDR2 ANQGSEA. The CDR3 contains 12 residues. The CDR3 DNA is TGCAGCGCCCTACGGAGTGACACTGAAGCTTTCTTT. Translation: CSALRSDTEAFF.

This chain uses TRBV6-1 with TRBJ2-7; D is uncertain. Germline V gene sequence: CDR1 MNHNS, CDR2 SASEGT. The CDR3 runs 13 residues. With 6 bases removed from V and 3 bases from J, the gap between germline ends came to 12 bases. CDR3 bases: TGTGCCAGCAGCCCGAGAGACGGCTACGAGCAGTACTTC. Translation: CASSPRDGYEQYF.

The J gene is TRBJ1-1, the V gene TRBV9; no definite D call. CDR1 is SGDLS and CDR2 is YYNGEE in the germline V gene. The CDR3 has 15 amino acids. The V and J ends lost 4 bases and 0 bases respectively, with 13 bases between them. The CDR3 coding sequence is TGTGCCAGCAGCCCAGATGCCATTATGAACACTGAAGCTTTCTTT. Translating it yields CASSPDAIMNTEAFF.

The V gene is TRBV28, the J gene TRBJ2-4; a weak D match, TRBD1 (6 bases). The V gene lost 5 bases and the J gene lost 9 bases, with 23 bases spanning the gap. The CDR3 is 16 amino acids. Per germline, CDR1 MDHEN and CDR2 SYDVKM. The CDR3 sequence is CASSRQQIRGWGIQYF. The CDR3 nucleotides are TGTGCCAGCAGTCGCCAACAAATCAGGGGATGGGGCATTCAGTACTTC.

The rearrangement joins TRBV10-1 to TRBJ2-5; the match to TRBD2 covers 10 bases. J was trimmed by 5 bases and V by 6 bases; bases with no gene match: 3. This CDR3 is 13 amino acids long. Per germline, CDR1 WNHNN and CDR2 SYGVQD (reference sequence). The chain's CDR3 is CASSQGLAETQYF. The CDR3 nucleotides are TGCGCCAGCAGCCAGGGACTAGCGGAGACCCAGTACTTC.

V is TRBV5-1 and J is TRBJ2-5, with TRBD2 matching 7 bases. Trimming removed 0 bases from V and 1 base from J; junction bases left unmatched: 9. This CDR3 contains 17 residues. Germline-derived CDR1 and CDR2 are SGHRS and YFSETQ. CDR3 sequence (DNA): TGCGCCAGCAGCTTGGGTGGTCTGGGGGGGACCCAAGAGACCCAGTACTTC. This gives the protein CASSLGGLGGTQETQYF.

This chain joins TRBV29-1 and TRBJ1-4; D might be TRBD1 (6 bases). The CDR3 has 14 residues. The germline CDR1 and CDR2 sequences are SQVTM and ANQGSEA. V gave up 3 bases and J gave up 7 bases, with 15 bases separating them. The CDR3: CSVEEGGSGEKLFF. The CDR3 DNA follows: TGCAGCGTTGAGGAAGGGGGGTCGGGTGAAAAACTGTTTTTT. The entire variable domain, with the rest obtained from reference TRBV29-1 and TRBJ1-4, is as follows: SAVISQKPSRDICQRGTSLTIQCQVDSQVTMMFWYRQQPGQSLTLIATANQGSEATYESGFVIDKFPISRPNLTFSTLTVSNMSPEDSSIYLCSVEEGGSGEKLFFGSGTQLSVL.

The chain has TRBV6-5 and TRBJ1-1; maybe TRBD1 (6 bases). The germline V gene has CDR1 MNHEY and CDR2 SVGAGI. V was cut by 8 bases and J by 5 bases, with 15 bases left in between. The CDR3 sequence is 13 residues long. CDR3 coding DNA: TGTGCCAGCCACAGGGCACCAGGTACTGAAGCTTTCTTT. This gives the protein CASHRAPGTEAFF.

A single count supports this clone. The chain combines TRBV7-6 with TRBJ1-5; a weak D match, TRBD1 (5 bases). CDR1 is SGHVS and CDR2 is FNYEAQ in the germline V gene. The V end lost 5 bases, the J end lost 2 bases, and 10 bases lay between the germline ends. The CDR3 sequence is 14 residues long. The CDR3 is CASSPRGGNQPQHF. The CDR3 nucleotides are TGTGCCAGCAGCCCTAGAGGGGGCAATCAGCCCCAGCATTTT.

J is TRBJ1-2 and V is TRBV6-5, with TRBD1 matching over 11 bases. This CDR3 has 15 residues. V shed 0 bases, J shed 6 bases, and the junction held 3 bases outside the gene matches. The germline CDR1 and CDR2 sequences are MNHEY and SVGAGI. The CDR3 DNA is TGTGCCAGCAGTTACTCCGGGACAGGGGGTCATGGCTACACCTTC. Its protein product is CASSYSGTGGHGYTF.

This clone came up once. The genes are TRBV19 and TRBJ1-5; 7 bases agree with TRBD1. The CDR3 sequence is 18 residues long. The junction had 12 bases not matched to a gene; V was cut back by 4 bases and J by 0 bases. The germline CDR1 and CDR2 sequences are LNHDA and SQIVND (reference sequence). The CDR3 bases are TGTGCCAGTAGTAACCCGACAGGGTCGGGAACTAGCAATCAGCCCCAGCATTTT. Amino acids: CASSNPTGSGTSNQPQHF.

This clone was seen just once. This sequence joins TRBV5-5 and TRBJ2-7; 9 bases fit TRBD2. The CDR3 is 14 amino acids. From germline, CDR1 is SGHKS and CDR2 YYEKEE (reference sequence). Germline trimming cut 2 bases from V and 2 bases from J; bases unmatched to any gene: 2. As DNA, the CDR3 is TGTGCCAGCAGCTTTAGCGGGGGCGCCTACGAGCAGTACTTC. As protein: CASSFSGGAYEQYF.